This TCR beta chain was documented in a study of blood T cell repertoires in COVID-19. In the study overall: Sites across the United States, Italy and Spain contributed samples from acute and convalescent COVID-19. T cells, B-cell-depleted T cells, or PBMCs provided the cDNA or gDNA that served as material.

Germline values: CDR1 SQVTM, CDR2 ANQGSEA. The CDR3 consists of 13 residues. Trimming pared 5 bases from V and 4 bases from J, leaving 14 bases between. Under the authors' procedure: Researchers report that nucleated cell counts were estimated from reference gene primer amplification. Assay used: immunoSEQ multiplex PCR; TCRdb lists only in-frame clones, some missing. The V and J calls and clone size are taken from that table; D and trimming were inferred from the DNA. The table lists about 97,000 clones, 87% of them singletons. This rearrangement joins TRBV29-1 to TRBJ1-1; D might be TRBD1 (5 bases). The sample taken for sequencing was peripheral blood. This TCR was sampled from a man aged 50-59 years with active COVID-19. CDR3 bases: TGCAGCGTTCGCCCGTGGGGGGGCACTGAAGCTTTCTTT. Translated: CSVRPWGGTEAFF.